This T cell receptor (beta chain) was recorded in a study of beta chain features in type 1 diabetes (dated by TCRdb to 2016 to 2019). Broadly, across the study: Mean age, gender distribution, total cell number and subset yield were not different between patients and healthy donors. In the study, TCRB repertoires of sorted circulating CD4+ T cell subsets from recently diagnosed type 1 diabetes patients were compared with those of matched healthy donors. Regulatory and stem cell-like memory subsets were isolated from only 8 patients and about eight healthy donors, whereas naive and central memory subsets came from all 30 or so donors. A total of 107,917,701 sorted cells were examined across all samples, and RNA yield correlated strongly with the number of cells per subset. On the study overall, not on this receptor specifically: A moderate but significant shortening of TCRB CDR3 length was observed in type 1 diabetes patients in all four CD4+ subsets. Because the HLA sub-analyses included only small numbers of individuals, any influence of HLA type on TCRB rearrangement was left unresolved. Sequencing cDNA rather than genomic DNA could over-represent highly expressing activated cells, although activation and CD3 levels did not differ between groups. At VDJ recombination sites, type 1 diabetes patients had fewer insertions and more deleted nucleotides, which implies abnormalities in thymic rearrangement. Naive, central memory and regulatory TCRB repertoires appeared more similar among patients than among healthy donors. PCR may preferentially amplify shorter templates, but because patient and control samples were amplified and corrected together, any resulting skew would affect both groups equally.

This clone turned up a few times. Its antigen is still unknown. Base qualities are not provided; no much larger clone lies one nucleotide away. The High Capacity cDNA Reverse Transcription Kit was used to reverse transcribe all of the isolated RNA, meaning that expressed TCRB transcripts were what got sequenced. Naive, central memory and regulatory T cell samples underwent deep immunoSEQ sequencing, averaging roughly 3.4 million total reads per sample. Sorted cells were lysed in RLT buffer and RNA was extracted with DNase-treated RNeasy Micro or Mini kits, depending on cell number. To prevent cross-contamination, every cell subset was processed on its own, while patient and healthy donor samples were processed together. Using the immunoSEQ multiplex PCR, TCRB sequences were amplified from cDNA into 87-bp fragments spanning the CDR3 region. Amplicons were sequenced on the Illumina HiSeq platform. In the paper's pipeline: PCR bias was computationally corrected using synthetic template baselines, reads within Hamming distance 2 were collapsed, and singletons that could not be merged were discarded. Reads were aligned against IMGT to assign V, D and J genes, CDR3 length and insertions or deletions at six rearrangement sites. Within each subset, clonotype counts were normalized to the number of sorted cells before true diversity and Gini coefficients were calculated with the tcR R package. Repertoire sharing was quantified using the overlap coefficient calculated on TCRB nucleotide sequences. TCRdb limited this immuneACCESS table to in-frame rearrangements with V and J called. A share of clones is missing; checked studies link under half to unresolved V genes, and the rest is unexplained. V and J calls and clone size are as listed in that table; D and trimming were resolved from the DNA. Here the sample has some 120,000 clones; 17% occur a single time. The ten biggest clones cover roughly 2.6% of the sample.

From each donor, a single peripheral blood sample of approximately 0.11 L on average was drawn into heparinised tubes. Naive, central memory, regulatory and stem cell-like memory CD4+ T cells were sorted on a BD FACSAria II using a panel including CD45RO, CCR7, CD25, CD127, CD95 and CD27. Purity was above 95% for every sorted population. PBMCs were isolated right away by Lymphoprep density gradient centrifugation and were stained directly, without culture. To minimize batch effects, samples were stained and sorted in pairs, one healthy donor with one patient per experiment. V lost 7 bases and J lost 9 bases; the stretch between them is 20 bases long. The cysteine opens and the phenylalanine closes a CDR3 of 14 amino acids. Of all the DNA, just the CDR3 is kept, 42 bases in frame from base 1. The germline V gene supplies CDR1 SNHLY and CDR2 FYNNEI.

The sequenced sample was central memory CD4+ T cells from blood. Recombination joined TRBV2 with TRBJ2-3, with a tentative D gene TRBD2 over 6 matching bases. This sequence originates from a man younger than 30 with type 1 diabetes. In nucleotide form, the sequence is TGTGCCAGCACCCCTCCGGGACTGACCGGGACGCAGTATTTT. This codes for CASTPPGLTGTQYF.